Below are 2 T cell receptor beta chains sequenced from a single sample in a study of identical twins. TCRdb reprocessed the 5' RACE reads via MiXCR and lists one record per CDR3 protein. The sample holds around 530,000 distinct CDR3 sequences, roughly 15% seen once. These data were also filed under a second study, of yellow fever vaccine responses in identical twins.

The sequenced sample was CD4+ T cells sorted from blood. The origin of the receptors is a woman aged 18-35 years in good health.

This clonotype has more than one count but fewer than ten. V is TRBV12-3 or TRBV12-4 and J is TRBJ2-5; no firm D call. The CDR3 loop spans 13 amino acids. Trimming took 6 bases from V and 9 from J, leaving 17 bases between them. The CDR3 sequence is CASRMGPQQAQYF. For the CDR3, the DNA is TGTGCCAGCAGGATGGGCCCGCAGCAGGCCCAGTACTTC.

As DNA, the CDR3 is TGTGCCACCAGTGACCCGGGGCTAAGCACAGATACGCAGTATTTT. Translated, it gives CATSDPGLSTDTQYF. The chain has TRBV24-1 and TRBJ2-3, with D perhaps matching TRBD1 or TRBD2 (5 bases each). Germline CDR1 KGHDR, CDR2 SFDVKD. The CDR3 runs to 15 residues. The ends were cut back, 4 bases at V and 0 bases at J, with 10 bases in the middle.